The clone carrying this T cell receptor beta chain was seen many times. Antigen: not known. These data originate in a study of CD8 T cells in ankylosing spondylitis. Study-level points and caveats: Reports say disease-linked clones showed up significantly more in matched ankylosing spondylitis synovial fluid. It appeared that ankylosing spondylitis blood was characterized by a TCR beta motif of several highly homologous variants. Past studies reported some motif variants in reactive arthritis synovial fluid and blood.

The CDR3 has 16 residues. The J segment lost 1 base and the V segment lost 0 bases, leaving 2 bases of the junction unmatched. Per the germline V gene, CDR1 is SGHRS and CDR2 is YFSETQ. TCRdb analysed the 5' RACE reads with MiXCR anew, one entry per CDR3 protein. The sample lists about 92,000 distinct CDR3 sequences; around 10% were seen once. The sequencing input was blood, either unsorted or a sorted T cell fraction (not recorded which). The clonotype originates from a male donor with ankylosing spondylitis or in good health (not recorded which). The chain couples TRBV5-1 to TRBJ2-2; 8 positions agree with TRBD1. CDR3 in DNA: TGCGCCAGCAGCTTGGACGGGACAGGGAACACCGGGGAGCTGTTTTTT. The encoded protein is CASSLDGTGNTGELFF.